The T cell receptor (beta chain) under discussion was sequenced for a study of regulatory T cells in long-lasting Graves disease. Study-wide findings and caveats: The study found persistent patients shared more public clonotypes (roughly 2,800) than new patients (approximately 870).

This clonotype was seen a handful of times. The target antigen is unknown. Time point here: newly diagnosed GD, antithyroid drugs for less than 3 months. PBMCs provided the RNA from which the TCR library was made. The germline gives CDR1 MGHRA, CDR2 YSYEKL. V was shortened by 3 bases and J by 4 bases, with 24 bases between the two germline ends. The CDR3 length is 18 residues. Sequencing libraries for TCR beta were prepared with iRepertoire HTBI primers and Arm-PCR of CDR3 regions. TCRdb independently ran MiXCR on the multiplex PCR reads; one entry per CDR3 protein. Here the sample spans around 420,000 distinct CDR3 sequences, approximately 16% being singletons. These data also formed part of another study, on T cells in Graves' hyperthyroidism and ophthalmopathy. According to that study: Researchers found most expanded thyroid clonotypes above 0.001 in blood as well.

This chain uses TRBV4-1 with TRBJ2-5; D remains ambiguous. The starting material was peripheral blood mononuclear cells (PBMCs), obtained at new diagnosis, from a patient treated with antithyroid drugs. The TCR originated in a woman between 35 and 50 years old with Graves disease. For the CDR3, the DNA is TGCGCCAGCAGCCACAGAGCTCTTGGGCCTACCGACGGAGAGACCCAGTACTTC. Translation: CASSHRALGPTDGETQYF.